A single sample is the source of the 27 T cell receptor beta chains below, sequenced in a study of long-term antiretroviral therapy in people with HIV. At the survey level, the v3.0 immunoSEQ assay was run. Repertoires were generated with immunoSEQ multiplex PCR, while TCRdb's copy carries only in-frame clones and drops some. The sample records tens of thousands of clones, 80% to 95% being singletons. The sequences come from unsorted PBMCs, collected 4.4 years after starting antiretroviral therapy. The receptors were gathered from a woman in her fifties or sixties with HIV.

The chain has TRBV7-9 and TRBJ2-2; TRBD2 matches 8 bases. V was clipped by 1 base and J by 6 bases; unmatched bases: 4. CDR1 is SEHNR and CDR2 is FQNEAQ in the germline V gene (reference sequence). This CDR3 comprises 15 residues. CDR3: CASSLGGGRSGELFF. DNA of the CDR3: TGTGCCAGCAGCTTAGGCGGGGGGCGGTCCGGGGAGCTGTTTTTT.

The J gene is TRBJ1-2, the V gene TRBV5-6; weak D call: TRBD1 (6 bases). The CDR3 covers 13 residues. V was cut by 4 bases and J by 7 bases, with 14 bases left in between. CDR1 SGHDT and CDR2 YYEEEE come from the germline V gene. CDR3 nucleotide sequence: TGTGCCAGCAGCATGACAGGTCCCATTGGCTACACCTTC. Translating it yields CASSMTGPIGYTF. The full variable domain, with the rest looked up from reference TRBV5-6 and TRBJ1-2, is DAGVTQSPTHLIKTRGQQVTLRCSPKSGHDTVSWYQQALGQGPQFIFQYYEEEERQRGNFPDRFSGHQFPNYSSELNVNALLLGDSALYLCASSMTGPIGYTFGSGTRLTVV.

J is TRBJ1-2 and V is TRBV6-5; D gene ambiguous. Trimming stripped 0 bases from V and 12 bases from J, with 20 bases between. This CDR3 region has 15 residues. Looked up from germline, CDR1 is MNHEY and CDR2 is SVGAGI. CDR3 nucleotides: TGTGCCAGCAGTTACTCGGTGAGAAGCGGTCGAGGGAACACCTTC. Translating it yields CASSYSVRSGRGNTF.

The chain couples TRBV10-3 to TRBJ1-1; no clear D gene. CDR1 ENHRY and CDR2 SYGVKD come from the germline V gene. V was cut by 2 bases and J by 2 bases, with 9 bases left in between. This CDR3 has 14 amino acids. The CDR3 is CAISEGRPNTEAFF. The CDR3 nucleotides read TGTGCCATCAGTGAGGGTCGGCCTAACACTGAAGCTTTCTTT.

The rearrangement links TRBV7-3 to TRBJ1-2; tentative D call: TRBD1 (5 bases). Between the trimmed V and J ends, which lost 0 bases and 0 bases, there was a span of 8 bases. The CDR3 contains 15 residues. Germline assignment: CDR1 SGHTA and CDR2 FQGTGA. This CDR3 is CASSLTGGANYGYTF. Here the CDR3 DNA reads TGTGCCAGCAGCTTAACGGGAGGGGCTAACTATGGCTACACCTTC.

The chain joins TRBV5-1 to TRBJ2-7; possible D gene TRBD2, 6 bases. The CDR3 is made up of 14 amino acids. The V end lost 6 bases, the J end lost 5 bases, and 18 bases lay between the germline ends. In germline, CDR1 is SGHRS, CDR2 YFSETQ. The CDR3 DNA is TGCGCCAGCACCTGGGGGACTCTTTCGGACGAGCAGTACTTC. It encodes CASTWGTLSDEQYF.

The chain couples TRBV9 to TRBJ2-1; D assignment may be TRBD1 or TRBD2 (6 bases each). V dropped 0 bases and J dropped 7 bases, with 14 bases sitting between them. In germline, CDR1 is SGDLS, CDR2 YYNGEE. This CDR3 has 15 amino acids. The DNA of the CDR3 is TGTGCCAGCAGCGTAGAAGGGGGGTCTCGGAATGAGCAGTTCTTC. This gives the protein CASSVEGGSRNEQFF.

The chain combines TRBV18 with TRBJ1-5; 7 bases line up with TRBD1. Trimming took 3 bases from V and 3 from J; bases not matched to a gene: 8. This CDR3 contains 16 residues. From germline, CDR1 is KGHSH and CDR2 LQKENI. CDR3 sequence (DNA): TGTGCCAGCTCACCTAATGCCGGGACAGACAATCAGCCCCAGCATTTT. It encodes CASSPNAGTDNQPQHF.

This chain connects TRBV6-6 to TRBJ2-5; no reliable D call. CDR1 MNHNY and CDR2 SVGAGI come from the germline V gene (reference sequence). There are 15 residues in the CDR3. Trimming stripped 7 bases from V and 1 base from J, with 16 bases between. The CDR3 nucleotides read TGTGCCAGCACCCCGACCCCCCGTCTCCAAGAGACCCAGTACTTC. The encoded protein is CASTPTPRLQETQYF.

DNA of the CDR3: TGTGCCGCTCGGAGGGGGGATGGCTATGGCTACACCTTC. This translates into CAARRGDGYGYTF. The chain has TRBV27 and TRBJ1-2, with D possibly matching TRBD1 (6 bases). The germline CDR1 and CDR2 sequences are MNHEY and SMNVEV (reference sequence). V gave up 11 bases and J gave up 4 bases, with 17 bases separating them. The CDR3 loop spans 13 amino acids.

The chain combines TRBV5-6 with TRBJ1-5; 7 bases line up with TRBD1. The length of the CDR3 is 14 residues. Looked up from germline, CDR1 is SGHDT and CDR2 is YYEEEE. V gave up 1 base and J gave up 6 bases; unmatched junction bases: 4. This CDR3 reads CASSLTGVGQPQHF. The CDR3 DNA sequence: TGTGCCAGCAGCTTGACAGGGGTAGGTCAGCCCCAGCATTTT. The whole variable domain, remainder taken from reference TRBV5-6 and TRBJ1-5, is DAGVTQSPTHLIKTRGQQVTLRCSPKSGHDTVSWYQQALGQGPQFIFQYYEEEERQRGNFPDRFSGHQFPNYSSELNVNALLLGDSALYLCASSLTGVGQPQHFGDGTRLSIL.

V and J are TRBV7-9 and TRBJ1-1; D is possibly TRBD1 (6 bases). V was cut by 3 bases and J by 4 bases, with 18 bases left in between. The CDR3 consists of 16 residues. Germline assignment: CDR1 SEHNR and CDR2 FQNEAQ (reference sequence). The CDR3 DNA reads as TGTGCCAGCAGCTTCTTAGGAAACAGGGTCAGCACTGAAGCTTTCTTT. Its translation: CASSFLGNRVSTEAFF.

This sequence joins TRBV7-2 and TRBJ2-4, with 8 bases aligning to TRBD1. The CDR3 is made up of 15 amino acids. The trim removed 5 bases at V and 3 bases at J, leaving 6 bases unmatched. CDR1 and CDR2 from the germline V gene are SGHTA and FQGNSA. CDR3 coding DNA: TGTGCCAGCAGCCTAGACAGGGGTGGCAAAAACATTCAGTACTTC. Protein product: CASSLDRGGKNIQYF.

V is TRBV19 and J is TRBJ2-6; D is possibly TRBD1 (6 bases). Germline loops: CDR1 LNHDA, CDR2 SQIVND (reference sequence). CDR3 length equals 18 residues. Trimming took 4 bases from V and 3 from J, leaving 19 bases between them. CDR3 nucleotides: TGTGCCAGTAGTAAAGGACAGCGAGCTGCGGGTGGGGCCAACGTCCTGACTTTC. Its translation is CASSKGQRAAGGANVLTF.

The V gene is TRBV7-6, the J gene TRBJ2-2, with D uncertain. The V end was cut by 3 bases, the J end by 4 bases, with 9 bases between. Looked up from germline, CDR1 is SGHVS and CDR2 is FNYEAQ. The CDR3 covers 14 residues. The CDR3 coding sequence is TGTGCCAGCAGCTTTTATGACGGCACCGGGGAGCTGTTTTTT. Translating gives CASSFYDGTGELFF.

The chain combines TRBV7-3 with TRBJ2-1, with D possibly TRBD2 on 5 matching bases. With 3 bases removed from V and 4 bases from J, the gap between germline ends came to 7 bases. The germline CDR1 and CDR2 sequences are SGHTA and FQGTGA. The CDR3 is 13 amino acids. CDR3 sequence (DNA): TGTGCCAGCAGCTTGAGCGGATACAATGAGCAGTTCTTC. Protein: CASSLSGYNEQFF.

The chain recombines TRBV6-5 with TRBJ1-2; a weak D match, TRBD1 (5 bases). Per germline, CDR1 MNHEY and CDR2 SVGAGI. The CDR3 spans 16 residues. The V end was cut by 1 base, the J end by 2 bases, with 14 bases between. Here the CDR3 reads CASSYFRGRANYGYTF. CDR3 in DNA: TGTGCCAGCAGTTACTTTAGGGGACGAGCGAACTATGGCTACACCTTC.

This clone was detected only a few times. CDR3 sequence reads: CASSAFLAQETQYF. CDR3 coding DNA: TGTGCCAGCAGCGCTTTTCTAGCGCAAGAGACCCAGTACTTC. The chain links TRBV9 to TRBJ2-5; possibly TRBD2 for D (6 bases). Looked up from germline, CDR1 is SGDLS and CDR2 is YYNGEE. The CDR3 runs to 14 residues. V lost 3 bases to trimming and J lost 2 bases, with 11 bases between them.

The J gene is TRBJ2-7, the V gene TRBV5-6; perhaps TRBD2 as D (6 bases). V was shortened by 2 bases and J by 7 bases, with 7 bases between the two germline ends. The CDR3 has 11 amino acids. Germline lookup yields CDR1 SGHDT and CDR2 YYEEEE. The CDR3 spells CASSFAGEQYF. The CDR3 nucleotides read TGTGCCAGCAGCTTTGCGGGAGAGCAGTACTTC.

The J gene is TRBJ1-2, the V gene TRBV7-3; D is unresolved. The CDR3 has 14 amino acids. The ends were cut back, 5 bases at V and 4 bases at J, with 14 bases in the middle. Per germline, CDR1 SGHTA and CDR2 FQGTGA. The CDR3 protein is CASSPRGISYGYTF. CDR3 nucleotide sequence: TGTGCCAGCAGCCCGAGAGGGATTAGCTATGGCTACACCTTC.

V and J are TRBV11-3 and TRBJ2-3, with D uncertain. CDR3 size: 14 residues. Trimming removed 6 bases at V and 2 bases at J, with 12 bases between. Germline CDR1 is SGHNT and CDR2 is YENEEA. The DNA for the CDR3 is TGTGCCAGCAGTCCCGGTAGTAACACAGATACGCAGTATTTT. This gives the protein CASSPGSNTDTQYF.

V and J are TRBV30 and TRBJ2-5, with 11 positions matching TRBD2. In germline, CDR1 is GTSNPN, CDR2 SVGIG (reference sequence). Losses at the gene ends were 2 bases for V and 5 bases for J; bases not matched to a gene: 4. There are 14 residues in the CDR3. The CDR3 region has the DNA TGTGCCTGGAGTTTACTAGCGGGGGCCGAGACCCAGTACTTC. Translation: CAWSLLAGAETQYF.

The V and J genes are TRBV10-3 and TRBJ2-5; no reliable D call. The CDR3 length is 11 residues. The germline V gene has CDR1 ENHRY and CDR2 SYGVKD. Trimming cost V 4 bases and J 5 bases, with 5 bases left between them. The CDR3 nucleotides read TGTGCCATCAGTGTGGCGGAGACCCAGTACTTC. It codes for CAISVAETQYF.

This clone has only one observation. The chain carries TRBV7-6 and TRBJ1-5; weak D call: TRBD1 (5 bases). Trimming stripped 5 bases from V and 5 bases from J, with 19 bases between. The CDR3 contains 16 residues. The germline V gene has CDR1 SGHVS and CDR2 FNYEAQ. DNA of the CDR3: TGTGCCAGCAGCCCGGGAGGTTGGGGCGATGATCAGCCCCAGCATTTT. Protein product: CASSPGGWGDDQPQHF.

The gene calls are TRBV5-1 and TRBJ2-3; 11 bases are shared with TRBD1. Germline V gene lookup returns CDR1 SGHRS and CDR2 YFSETQ. The CDR3 sequence is 14 residues long. The V segment lost 0 bases and the J segment 8 bases; nucleotides outside the gene matches: 2. CDR3 sequence (DNA): TGCGCCAGCAGCTTGGACGGGACAGGGGGTACGCAGTATTTT. Its translation: CASSLDGTGGTQYF.

This rearrangement joins TRBV2 to TRBJ2-6; D is undetermined. Trimming took 8 bases from V and 2 from J, leaving 7 bases between them. The CDR3 sequence is 13 residues long. CDR1 and CDR2 from the germline V gene are SNHLY and FYNNEI. The CDR3, as DNA: TGTGCCAGCTTGAGTACTGGGGCCAACGTCCTGACTTTC. Its protein is CASLSTGANVLTF.

The rearrangement links TRBV16 to TRBJ1-2, with 9 positions matching TRBD1. The ends lost 0 bases at V and 2 bases at J; junction bases unmatched: 4. This CDR3 has 16 residues. Germline values: CDR1 KGHSY, CDR2 FQNENV. CDR3 sequence: CASSQSQGARNYGYTF. The CDR3 DNA is TGTGCCAGCAGCCAATCACAGGGGGCGCGGAACTATGGCTACACCTTC.